One TCR beta chain is described in this entry. Only in-frame clones appear in the TCRdb table, and some are missing; sequencing was by immunoSEQ multiplex PCR. The profile shows over 20,000 clones, 70% to 90% of them singletons. Germline lookup yields CDR1 MGHRA and CDR2 YSYEKL. Trimming cost V 0 bases and J 1 base, with 15 bases left between them. The CDR3 is made up of 17 amino acids. The data derive from a study of OX40 agonist ivuxolimab in advanced cancers. The J gene is TRBJ1-2, the V gene TRBV4-1, with D uncertain. This specimen consisted of CD4+ or CD8+ T cells sorted from blood, obtained in a trial of the OX40 agonist ivuxolimab. The clonotype comes from an adult with an advanced solid tumor such as melanoma, head and neck, liver or kidney cancer. The CDR3 DNA sequence: TGCGCCAGCAGCCAAGAAAGAATGGCGGCAGGTAACTATGGCTACACCTTC. It specifies CASSQERMAAGNYGYTF.